This TCR beta chain was identified in a study of blood T cells in healthy people across ages. A second PCR, run for about 6 to 11 cycles, used a sample-barcoded 5' primer plus a J-beta primer mix. Each cDNA molecule was tagged by a template-switch adaptor that had 12 random nucleotides. Each CDR3 protein is one row after TCRdb ran MiXCR on the 5' RACE reads. Of over 1,300,000 distinct CDR3 sequences detected, around 55% appear once; the ten largest clones hold 6.5% to 8.5%. There were healthy Caucasian individuals from Russia, aged about 6 to 95, serving as donors. The V and J ends lost 4 bases and 3 bases respectively, with 22 bases between them. CDR1 SGHVS and CDR2 FQNEAQ come from the germline V gene. This CDR3 contains 17 residues.

This sequence was found in a man younger than 35 in good health. The specimen sequenced was blood. This chain connects TRBV7-8 to TRBJ2-7, with D maybe TRBD2 (6 bases). In nucleotides, the CDR3 is TGTGCCAGCAGCTCCCCCCCCGGGAGTCGGTTGAACTACGAGCAGTACTTC. Amino acids: CASSSPPGSRLNYEQYF.